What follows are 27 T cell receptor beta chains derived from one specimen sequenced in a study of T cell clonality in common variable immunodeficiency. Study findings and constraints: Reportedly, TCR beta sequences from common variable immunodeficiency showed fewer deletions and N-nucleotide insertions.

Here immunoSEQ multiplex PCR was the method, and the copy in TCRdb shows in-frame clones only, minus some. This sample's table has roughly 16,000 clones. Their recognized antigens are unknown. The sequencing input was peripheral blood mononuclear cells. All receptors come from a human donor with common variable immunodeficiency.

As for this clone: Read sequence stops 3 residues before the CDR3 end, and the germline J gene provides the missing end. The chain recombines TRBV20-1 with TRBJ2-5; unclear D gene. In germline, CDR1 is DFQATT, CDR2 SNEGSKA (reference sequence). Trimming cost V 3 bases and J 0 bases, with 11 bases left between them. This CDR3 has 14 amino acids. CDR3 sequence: CSARDTRDQETQYF. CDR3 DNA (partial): TGCAGTGCTAGGGATACCCGGGACCAAGAGACC.

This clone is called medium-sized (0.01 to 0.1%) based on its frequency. The CDR3 bases that were read are TGTGCCAGTAGCCCGGGACTTGTAAATCAGCCC. Residues: CASSPGLVNQP. The full CDR3 protein reads CASSPGLVNQPQHF. This chain connects TRBV19 to TRBJ1-5, with D perhaps TRBD1 (5 bases). The read gets to within 3 residues of the CDR3 end, and the germline J gene fills in the rest. From germline, CDR1 is LNHDA and CDR2 SQIVND (reference sequence). V was clipped by 6 bases and J by 4 bases, with 13 bases between them. This CDR3 is 14 amino acids long.

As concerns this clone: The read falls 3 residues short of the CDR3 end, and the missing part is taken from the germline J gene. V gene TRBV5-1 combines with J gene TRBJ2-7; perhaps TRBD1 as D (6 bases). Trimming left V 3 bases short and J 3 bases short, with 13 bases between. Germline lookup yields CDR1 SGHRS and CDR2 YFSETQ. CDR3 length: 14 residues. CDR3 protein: CASSSTDRYYEQYF. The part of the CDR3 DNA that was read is TGCGCCAGCAGCTCTACTGACAGGTACTACGAG.

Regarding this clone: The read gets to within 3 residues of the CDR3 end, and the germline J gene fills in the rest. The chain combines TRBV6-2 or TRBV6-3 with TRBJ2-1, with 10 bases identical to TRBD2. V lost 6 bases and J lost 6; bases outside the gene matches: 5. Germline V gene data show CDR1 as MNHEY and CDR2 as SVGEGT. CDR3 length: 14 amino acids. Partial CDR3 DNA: TGTGCCAGCAGACAGCGGGAGGGCCTCAATGAG. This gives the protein CASRQREGLNE. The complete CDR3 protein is CASRQREGLNEQFF.

The sequenced CDR3 bases are TGTGCCCTGACCCTGGACAGCCGCATAAATGGC. This gives the protein CALTLDSRING. The full CDR3 protein is CALTLDSRINGYTF. V is TRBV30 and J is TRBJ1-2, with D perhaps matching TRBD1 (6 bases). The read ends 3 residues early relative to the CDR3; the germline J gene fills the gap. CDR3 length: 14 amino acids. CDR1 and CDR2 (germline): GTSNPN, SVGIG (reference sequence). Trimming removed 8 bases at V and 6 bases at J, with 22 bases between.

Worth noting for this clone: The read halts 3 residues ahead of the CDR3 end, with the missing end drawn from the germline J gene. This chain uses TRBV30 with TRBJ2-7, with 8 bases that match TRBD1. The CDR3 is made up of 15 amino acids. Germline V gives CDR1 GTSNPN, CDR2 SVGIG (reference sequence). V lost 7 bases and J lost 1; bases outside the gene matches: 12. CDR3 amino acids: CAFRTGQEHSYEQYF. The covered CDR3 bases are TGTGCCTTTCGAACGGGACAGGAACATTCCTACGAG.

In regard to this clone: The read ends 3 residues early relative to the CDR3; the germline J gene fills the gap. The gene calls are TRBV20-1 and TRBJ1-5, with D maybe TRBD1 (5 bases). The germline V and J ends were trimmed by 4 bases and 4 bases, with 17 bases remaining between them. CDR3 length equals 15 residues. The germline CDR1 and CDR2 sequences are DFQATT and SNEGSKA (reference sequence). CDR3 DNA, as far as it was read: TGCAGTGCTACAGAATCCGACAGTACAAATCAGCCC. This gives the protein CSATESDSTNQP. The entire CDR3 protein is CSATESDSTNQPQHF.

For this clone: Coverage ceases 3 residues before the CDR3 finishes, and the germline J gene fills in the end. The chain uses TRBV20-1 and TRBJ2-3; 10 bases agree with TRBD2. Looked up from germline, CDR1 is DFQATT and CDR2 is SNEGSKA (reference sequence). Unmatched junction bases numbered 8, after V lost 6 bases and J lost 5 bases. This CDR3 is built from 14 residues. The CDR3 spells CSAHSGGAQDTQYF. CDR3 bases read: TGCAGTGCCCACAGCGGGGGGGCCCAAGATACG.

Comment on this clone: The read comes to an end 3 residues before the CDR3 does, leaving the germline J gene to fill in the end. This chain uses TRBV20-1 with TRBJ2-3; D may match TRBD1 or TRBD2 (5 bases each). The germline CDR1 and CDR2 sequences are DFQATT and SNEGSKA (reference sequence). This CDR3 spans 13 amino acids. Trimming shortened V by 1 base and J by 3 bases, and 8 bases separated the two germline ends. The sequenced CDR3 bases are TGCAGTGCTAGAGGAGAGGGGACAGATACG. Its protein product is CSARGEGTDT. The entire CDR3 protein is CSARGEGTDTQYF.

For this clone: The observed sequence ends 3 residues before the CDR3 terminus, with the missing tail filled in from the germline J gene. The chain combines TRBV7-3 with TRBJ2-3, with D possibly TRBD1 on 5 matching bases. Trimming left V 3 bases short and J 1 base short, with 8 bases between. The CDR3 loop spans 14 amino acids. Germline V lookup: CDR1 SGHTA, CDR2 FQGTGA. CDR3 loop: CASSFTGGTDTQYF. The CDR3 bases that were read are TGTGCCAGCAGCTTCACAGGAGGCACAGATACG.

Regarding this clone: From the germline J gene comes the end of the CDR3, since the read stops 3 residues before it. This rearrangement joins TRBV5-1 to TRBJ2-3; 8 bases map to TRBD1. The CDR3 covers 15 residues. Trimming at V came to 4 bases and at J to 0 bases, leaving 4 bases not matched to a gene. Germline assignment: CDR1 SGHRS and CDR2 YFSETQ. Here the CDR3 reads CASSPRDRSTDTQYF. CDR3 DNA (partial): TGCGCCAGCAGCCCCCGGGACAGGAGCACAGATACG.

The CDR3 loop is CASSPRGLAGVMSETQYF. CDR3 DNA (partial): TGTGCCAGCTCACCACGGGGACTAGCGGGAGTAATGAGTGAGACC. The chain uses TRBV18 and TRBJ2-5; TRBD2 matches at 14 bases. The CDR3 extends 3 residues past the end of the read, so its final part is completed from the germline J gene. Germline V CDR1 and CDR2: KGHSH, LQKENI. The CDR3 spans 18 residues. The trim removed 1 base at V and 5 bases at J, leaving 9 bases unmatched.

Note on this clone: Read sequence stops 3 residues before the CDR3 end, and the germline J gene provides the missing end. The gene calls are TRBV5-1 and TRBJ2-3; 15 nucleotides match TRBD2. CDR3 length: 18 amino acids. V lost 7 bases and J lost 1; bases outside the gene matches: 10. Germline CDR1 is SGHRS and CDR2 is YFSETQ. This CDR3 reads CASGPGLAGGHRTDTQYF. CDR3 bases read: TGCGCCAGCGGGCCCGGACTAGCGGGGGGGCACCGCACAGATACG. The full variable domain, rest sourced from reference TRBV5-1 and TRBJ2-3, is KAGVTQTPRYLIKTRGQQVTLSCSPISGHRSVSWYQQTPGQGLQFLFEYFSETQRNKGNFPGRFSGRQFSNSRSEMNVSTLELGDSALYLCASGPGLAGGHRTDTQYFGPGTRLTVL.

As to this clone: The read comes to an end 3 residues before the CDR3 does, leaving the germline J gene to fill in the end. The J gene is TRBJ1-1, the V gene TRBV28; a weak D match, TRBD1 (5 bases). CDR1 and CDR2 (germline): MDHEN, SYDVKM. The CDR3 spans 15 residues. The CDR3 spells CASSSSWGGVGEAFF. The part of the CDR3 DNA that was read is TGTGCCAGCAGTTCCTCCTGGGGGGGAGTCGGGGAA.

The sequenced part of the CDR3 DNA is TGTGCCAGCAGTTGGGGACTAGCGGGGGGCGATGTCAATGAG. Amino acid sequence: CASSWGLAGGDVNE. The entire CDR3 protein reads CASSWGLAGGDVNEQFF. J is TRBJ2-1 and V is TRBV27, with 15 positions matching TRBD2. The read terminates 3 residues before the CDR3 end, so the remaining end is supplied by the germline J gene. V trimming: 4 bases; J trimming: 6 bases; junction bases outside the gene matches: 7. This CDR3 is built from 17 residues. Germline V CDR1 and CDR2: MNHEY, SMNVEV (reference sequence).

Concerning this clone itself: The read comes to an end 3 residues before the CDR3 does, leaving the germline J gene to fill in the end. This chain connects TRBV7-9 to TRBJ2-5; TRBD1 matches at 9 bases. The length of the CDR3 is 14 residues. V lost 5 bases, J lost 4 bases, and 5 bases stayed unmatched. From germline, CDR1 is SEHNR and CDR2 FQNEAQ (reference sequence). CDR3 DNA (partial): TGTGCCAGCAGCGCACCGACAGGGGGAGAGACC. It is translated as CASSAPTGGET. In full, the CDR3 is CASSAPTGGETQYF.

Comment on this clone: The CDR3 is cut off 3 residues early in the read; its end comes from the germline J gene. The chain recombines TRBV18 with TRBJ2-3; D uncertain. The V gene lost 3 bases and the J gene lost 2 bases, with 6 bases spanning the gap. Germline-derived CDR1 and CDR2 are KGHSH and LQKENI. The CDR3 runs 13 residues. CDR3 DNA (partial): TGTGCCAGCTCACCTCCTTCCACAGATACG. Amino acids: CASSPPSTDT. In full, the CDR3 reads CASSPPSTDTQYF.

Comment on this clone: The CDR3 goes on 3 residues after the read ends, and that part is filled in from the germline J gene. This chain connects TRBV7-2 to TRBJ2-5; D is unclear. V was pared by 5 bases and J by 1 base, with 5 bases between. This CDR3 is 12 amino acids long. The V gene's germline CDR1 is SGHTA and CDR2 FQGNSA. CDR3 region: CASSRFQETQYF. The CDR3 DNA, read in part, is TGTGCCAGCAGCCGGTTCCAAGAGACC.

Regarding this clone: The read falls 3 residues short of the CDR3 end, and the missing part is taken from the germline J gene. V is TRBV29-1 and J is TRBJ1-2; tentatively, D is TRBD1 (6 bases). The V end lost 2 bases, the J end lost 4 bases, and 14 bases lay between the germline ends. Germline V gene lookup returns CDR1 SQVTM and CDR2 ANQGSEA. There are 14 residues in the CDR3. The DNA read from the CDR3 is TGCAGCGTTGAATCGGCGGGGGGCGTCTATGGC. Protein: CSVESAGGVYG. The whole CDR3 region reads CSVESAGGVYGYTF.

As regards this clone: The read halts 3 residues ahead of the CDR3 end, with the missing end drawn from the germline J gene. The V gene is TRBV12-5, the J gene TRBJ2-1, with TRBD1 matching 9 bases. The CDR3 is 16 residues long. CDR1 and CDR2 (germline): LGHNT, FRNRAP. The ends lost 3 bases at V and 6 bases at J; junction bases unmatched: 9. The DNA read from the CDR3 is TGTGCTAGTGGTTTTGTCGGGACAGGGTTAGGCAATGAG. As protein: CASGFVGTGLGNE. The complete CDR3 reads CASGFVGTGLGNEQFF.

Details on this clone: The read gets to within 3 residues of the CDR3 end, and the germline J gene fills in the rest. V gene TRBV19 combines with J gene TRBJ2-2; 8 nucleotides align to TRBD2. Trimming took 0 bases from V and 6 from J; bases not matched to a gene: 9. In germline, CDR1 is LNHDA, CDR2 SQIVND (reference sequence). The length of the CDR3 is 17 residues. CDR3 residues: CASSIDRWGLVAGELFF. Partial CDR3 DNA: TGTGCCAGTAGTATAGATCGTTGGGGACTAGTGGCCGGGGAG.

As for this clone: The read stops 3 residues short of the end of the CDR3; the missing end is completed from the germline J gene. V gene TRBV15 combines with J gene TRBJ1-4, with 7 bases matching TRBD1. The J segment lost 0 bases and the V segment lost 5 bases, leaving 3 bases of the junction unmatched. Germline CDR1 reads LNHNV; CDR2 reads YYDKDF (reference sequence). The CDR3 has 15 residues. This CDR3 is CATSFDRATNEKLFF. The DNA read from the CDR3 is TGTGCCACCAGCTTCGACAGGGCAACTAATGAAAAA. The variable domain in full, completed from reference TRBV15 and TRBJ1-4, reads DAMVIQNPRYQVTQFGKPVTLSCSQTLNHNVMYWYQQKSSQAPKLLFHYYDKDFNNEADTPDNFQSRRPNTSFCFLDIRSPGLGDTAMYLCATSFDRATNEKLFFGSGTQLSVL.

Partial CDR3 DNA: TGCAGTGCTGCGGTGGCAGGGGGCAGCAATCAGCCC. Amino acid sequence: CSAAVAGGSNQP. The complete CDR3 protein is CSAAVAGGSNQPQHF. The chain has TRBV20-1 and TRBJ1-5, with 8 bases that match TRBD1. Coverage ceases 3 residues before the CDR3 finishes, and the germline J gene fills in the end. CDR3 length: 15 residues. V gave up 5 bases and J gave up 1 base; unmatched junction bases: 7. CDR1 is DFQATT, CDR2 SNEGSKA, per germline (reference sequence).

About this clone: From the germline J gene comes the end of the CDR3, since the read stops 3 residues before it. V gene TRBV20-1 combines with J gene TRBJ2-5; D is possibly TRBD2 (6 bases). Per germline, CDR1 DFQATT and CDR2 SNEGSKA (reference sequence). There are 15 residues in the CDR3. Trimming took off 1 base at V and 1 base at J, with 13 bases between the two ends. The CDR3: CSARGSAGTQETQYF. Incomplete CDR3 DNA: TGCAGTGCTAGAGGGTCGGCGGGGACCCAAGAGACC.

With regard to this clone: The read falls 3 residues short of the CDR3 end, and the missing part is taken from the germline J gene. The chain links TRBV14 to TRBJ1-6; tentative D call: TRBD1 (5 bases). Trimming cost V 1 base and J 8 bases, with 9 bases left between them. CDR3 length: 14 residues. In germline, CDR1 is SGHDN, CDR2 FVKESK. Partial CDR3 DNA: TGTGCCAGCAGCCAAGGGGACTTTTATTCACCC. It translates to CASSQGDFYSP. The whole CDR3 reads CASSQGDFYSPLHF.

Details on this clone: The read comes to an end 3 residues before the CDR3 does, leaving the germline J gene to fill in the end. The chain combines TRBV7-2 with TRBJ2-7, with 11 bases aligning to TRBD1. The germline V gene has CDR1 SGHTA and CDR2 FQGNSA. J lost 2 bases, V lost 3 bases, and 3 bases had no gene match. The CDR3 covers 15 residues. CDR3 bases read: TGTGCCAGCAGCTTGCTGGGACAGGGGGCCTACGAG. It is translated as CASSLLGQGAYE. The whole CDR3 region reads CASSLLGQGAYEQYF.

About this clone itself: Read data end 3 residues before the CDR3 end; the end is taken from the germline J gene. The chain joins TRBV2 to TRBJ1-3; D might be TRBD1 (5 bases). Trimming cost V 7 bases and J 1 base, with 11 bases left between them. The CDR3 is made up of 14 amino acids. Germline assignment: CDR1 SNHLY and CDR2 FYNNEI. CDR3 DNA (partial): TGTGCCAGCAATGACGGGACTTCTGGAAACACC. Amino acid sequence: CASNDGTSGNT. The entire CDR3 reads CASNDGTSGNTIYF.